This T cell receptor beta chain appears in the sequencing data of a study of blood T cells in healthy people across ages. Sample-barcoded 5' priming and a J-beta primer mix drove a second PCR of about 6 to 12 cycles. TCRdb re-called the 5' RACE reads with MiXCR, one entry per CDR3 protein. The table has 450,000 to 600,000 distinct CDR3 sequences, about 29% seen once; the top ten hold over 3.5%. The sample holds a few counts of this clonotype. For every donor, a draw yielded about 9.7 milliliters of peripheral blood. The same data also went into a second study, on T cells of mothers and their children.

What was sequenced was blood. The source of this sequence is a boy between 2 and 15 years old in good health.

The CDR3 spells CRGNSSNIQYF. As DNA, the CDR3 is TGCAGGGGAAACAGTTCAAACATTCAGTACTTC. The V and J genes are TRBV20-1 and TRBJ2-4, with D uncertain. CDR3 length: 11 amino acids. Germline V gene lookup returns CDR1 DFQATT and CDR2 SNEGSKA (reference sequence).